The rows below give T cell receptor beta chains drawn from one sample of a study of T cell repertoires in cytomegalovirus infection. MiXCR was run by TCRdb on the reads, yielding one entry per CDR3 protein. The sample has 350,000 to 400,000 distinct CDR3 sequences; roughly 34% are singletons. These receptors' antigens are unknown. This sample comprised cultured PBMCs, obtained from culture after CMV antigen stimulation. These receptors all come from a human donor in good health (CMV status not recorded). Some clones in this sample may be carry-over from other donors' samples. The CDR3 runs from the conserved cysteine through the conserved F or W.

V	J	CDR3
TRBV19	TRBJ1-1	CASLQAGGTEAFF
TRBV12-3/TRBV12-4	TRBJ1-6	CASSPGGGRKNSPLHF
TRBV28	TRBJ1-2	CASSLSTYGYTF
TRBV2	TRBJ2-5	CASSGKGAQETQYF
TRBV7-2	TRBJ1-2	CASSPGTDSGYTF
TRBV10-3	TRBJ2-1	CASNSGLAGANEQFF
TRBV6-1	TRBJ1-5	CASNILNQPQHF
TRBV28	TRBJ2-3	CASSSVTGRPDTQYF
TRBV5-1	TRBJ1-2	CASSLEGALYGYTF
TRBV7-2	TRBJ2-7	CASSSHCRVGDEQYF
TRBV12-3/TRBV12-4	TRBJ2-5	CASSFSGREETQYF
TRBV7-6	TRBJ1-5	CASSSGLSGHQPQHF
TRBV6-6	TRBJ1-2	CASNQGQQIYGYTF
TRBV7-8	TRBJ2-5	CASSKRPGTSGETQYF
TRBV14	TRBJ2-6	CASSQAGANVLTF
TRBV4-2	TRBJ2-3	CASSQASGPSTDTQYF
TRBV5-4	TRBJ2-3	CASRLNRETDTQYF
TRBV7-2	TRBJ2-3	CASSPEGTRADTQYF
TRBV7-2	TRBJ2-3	CASSLVGTSGSGDTQYF
TRBV4-2	TRBJ2-3	CASSQDAKRDAADTQYF
TRBV12-3/TRBV12-4	TRBJ2-7	CASRSTGTRYEQYF
TRBV6-6	TRBJ2-1	CASSYSKGGGAYNEQFF
TRBV7-9	TRBJ1-2	CASRRDSYLGYTF
TRBV7-2	TRBJ2-7	CASSRGLAGEYEQYF
TRBV7-3	TRBJ2-3	CASSLLSGAGTDTQYF
TRBV4-3	TRBJ2-1	CASSPLAGKASSYNEQFF
TRBV15	TRBJ1-2	CATSRDHQDFYGYTF
TRBV7-9	TRBJ2-7	CASSLARVGHEQYF
TRBV5-4	TRBJ2-1	CASSPAPHNEQFF
TRBV4-1	TRBJ2-7	CASSQEWTGGREQYF
TRBV7-9	TRBJ2-7	CASSEWTGGAYEQYF
TRBV7-2	TRBJ2-2	CASTPGAGVGTGELFF
TRBV5-1	TRBJ1-2	CASSWTQDNYGYTF
TRBV6-2/TRBV6-3	TRBJ2-7	CASSYLMRGTYEQYF
TRBV6-1	TRBJ2-1	CASSYDGSSYNEQFF
TRBV28	TRBJ2-2	CASREPRLAGTGELFF
TRBV7-8	TRBJ1-4	CASSYHRATNEKLFF
TRBV12-3/TRBV12-4	TRBJ2-1	CASSGLARDEQFF